A single TCR beta chain is shown here with its context. Sequencing used immunoSEQ multiplex PCR; TCRdb keeps in-frame clones, though not all of them. Here the sample spans more than 100,000 clones, roughly 90% being singletons. The sample comes from a study of control samples from healthy donors and cancer patients. The V gene's germline CDR1 is LNHDA and CDR2 SQIVND (reference sequence). Trimming shortened V by 4 bases and J by 9 bases, and 10 bases separated the two germline ends. The CDR3 totals 13 residues. V usage is TRBV19 and J usage is TRBJ1-6, with D hard to call. This TCR was recovered from a man aged 18 to 30 in good health. The sequencing sample was made of blood. CDR3 nucleotides: TGTGCCAGTAGTACCCAAAAGGTTTCACCCCTCCACTTT. Translating gives CASSTQKVSPLHF.